This TCR beta chain was sequenced for a study of shared clonotypes between healthy human individuals. Some clones are missing from TCRdb's copy, which holds only in-frame ones; the method was immunoSEQ multiplex PCR. This sample has around 530,000 clones, with around three quarters found just once. CDR3 length equals 12 residues. Germline CDR1 reads SGHTA; CDR2 reads FQGNSA. Trimming removed 4 bases from V and 2 bases from J, with 2 bases in between. This receptor was taken from a woman aged 40 to 55 in good health. Some clones in this sample may be carry-over from other donors' samples. The chain has TRBV7-2 and TRBJ2-2; D is uncertain. The material sequenced was PBMCs. CDR3 in DNA: TGTGCCAGCAGCTCAAACACCGGGGAGCTGTTTTTT. Translating it yields CASSSNTGELFF.